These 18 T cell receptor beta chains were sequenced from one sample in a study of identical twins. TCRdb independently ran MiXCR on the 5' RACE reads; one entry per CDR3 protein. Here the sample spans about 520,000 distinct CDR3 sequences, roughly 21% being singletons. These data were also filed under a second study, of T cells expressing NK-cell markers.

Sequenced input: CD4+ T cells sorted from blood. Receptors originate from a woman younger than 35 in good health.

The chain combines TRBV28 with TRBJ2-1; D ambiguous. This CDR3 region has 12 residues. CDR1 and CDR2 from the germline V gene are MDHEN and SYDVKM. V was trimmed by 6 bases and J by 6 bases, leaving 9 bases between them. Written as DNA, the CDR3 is TGTGCCAGCAGCCTCCTTCCCAATGAGCAGTTCTTC. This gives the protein CASSLLPNEQFF.

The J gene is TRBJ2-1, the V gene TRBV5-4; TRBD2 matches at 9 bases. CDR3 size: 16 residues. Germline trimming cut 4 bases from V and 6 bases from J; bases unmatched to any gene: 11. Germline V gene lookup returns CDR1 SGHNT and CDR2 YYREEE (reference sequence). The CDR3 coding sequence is TGTGCCAGCAGCCCTATGGTGGCGGGGGGGGGCAATGAGCAGTTCTTC. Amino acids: CASSPMVAGGGNEQFF.

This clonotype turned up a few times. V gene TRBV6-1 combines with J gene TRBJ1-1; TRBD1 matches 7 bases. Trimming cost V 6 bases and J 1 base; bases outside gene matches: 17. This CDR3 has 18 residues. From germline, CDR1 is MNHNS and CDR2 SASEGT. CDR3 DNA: TGTGCCAGCAGACAAGGGCAGGGGGTCTCTCCGACGAACACTGAAGCTTTCTTT. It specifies CASRQGQGVSPTNTEAFF.

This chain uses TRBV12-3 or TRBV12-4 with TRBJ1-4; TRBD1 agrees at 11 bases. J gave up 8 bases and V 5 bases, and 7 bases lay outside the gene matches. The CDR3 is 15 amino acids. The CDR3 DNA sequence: TGTGCCAGCAGTCCAGGACAGGGGGCCGGGGAAAAACTGTTTTTT. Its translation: CASSPGQGAGEKLFF.

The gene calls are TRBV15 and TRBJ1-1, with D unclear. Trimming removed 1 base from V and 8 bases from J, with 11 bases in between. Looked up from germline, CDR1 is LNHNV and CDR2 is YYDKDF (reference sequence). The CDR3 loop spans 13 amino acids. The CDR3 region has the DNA TGTGCCACCAGCAGAGGAAGAGCGGAGGAAGCTTTCTTT. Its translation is CATSRGRAEEAFF.

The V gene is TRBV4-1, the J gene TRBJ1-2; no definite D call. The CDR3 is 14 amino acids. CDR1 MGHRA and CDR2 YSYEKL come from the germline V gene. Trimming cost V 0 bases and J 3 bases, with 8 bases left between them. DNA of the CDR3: TGCGCCAGCAGCCAAGAGGCAGGTGACTATGGCTACACCTTC. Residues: CASSQEAGDYGYTF.

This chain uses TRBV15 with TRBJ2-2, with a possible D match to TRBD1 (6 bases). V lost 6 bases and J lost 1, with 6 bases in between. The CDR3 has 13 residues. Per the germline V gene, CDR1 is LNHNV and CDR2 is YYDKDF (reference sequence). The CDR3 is CATRGGNTGELFF. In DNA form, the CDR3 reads TGTGCCACCAGAGGGGGGAACACCGGGGAGCTGTTTTTT.

DNA for the CDR3: TGTGCCAGCAGTGAATACCCCAAGGCCACTGAAGCTTTCTTT. Translated: CASSEYPKATEAFF. The chain carries TRBV2 and TRBJ1-1; D gene unclear. This CDR3 spans 14 amino acids. In germline, CDR1 is SNHLY, CDR2 FYNNEI. The V end lost 2 bases, the J end lost 4 bases, and 11 bases lay between the germline ends.

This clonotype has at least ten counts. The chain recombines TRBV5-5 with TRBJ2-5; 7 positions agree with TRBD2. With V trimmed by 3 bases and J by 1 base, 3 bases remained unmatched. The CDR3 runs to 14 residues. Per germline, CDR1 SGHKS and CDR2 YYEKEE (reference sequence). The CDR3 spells CASSWGGGQETQYF. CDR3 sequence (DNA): TGTGCCAGCAGCTGGGGCGGGGGCCAAGAGACCCAGTACTTC.

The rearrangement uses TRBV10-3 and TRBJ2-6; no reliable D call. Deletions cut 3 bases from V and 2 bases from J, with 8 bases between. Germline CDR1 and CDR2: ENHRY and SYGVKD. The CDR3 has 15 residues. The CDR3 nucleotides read TGTGCCATCAGTGACAGGTGGGCTGGGGCCAACGTCCTGACTTTC. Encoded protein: CAISDRWAGANVLTF.

The CDR3 loop reads CASSSPPGTRRETQYF. CDR3 nucleotide sequence: TGTGCCAGCAGCTCCCCCCCCGGGACTAGAAGAGAGACCCAGTACTTC. This rearrangement joins TRBV12-3 or TRBV12-4 to TRBJ2-5, with 8 nucleotides matching TRBD2. The V gene end was trimmed by 6 bases and the J gene end by 4 bases; junction bases not matched to a gene: 13. The CDR3 is 16 amino acids.

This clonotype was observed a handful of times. The DNA for the CDR3 is TGTGCCAGTAGTATATCGTTGCGGGTCAGTGGCAATGAGCAGTTCTTC. Translation gives CASSISLRVSGNEQFF. This chain links TRBV19 with TRBJ2-1; D might be TRBD2 (5 bases). V lost 2 bases and J lost 6, with 17 bases in between. The CDR3 runs 16 residues. Germline V CDR1 and CDR2: LNHDA, SQIVND (reference sequence).

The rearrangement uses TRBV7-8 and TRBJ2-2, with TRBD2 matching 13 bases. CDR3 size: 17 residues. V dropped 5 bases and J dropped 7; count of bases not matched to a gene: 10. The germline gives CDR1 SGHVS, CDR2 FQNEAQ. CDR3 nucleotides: TGTGCCAGCAGCCTTGGACTAGCGGGGGCCTCGGGCGGGGAGCTGTTTTTT. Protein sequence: CASSLGLAGASGGELFF. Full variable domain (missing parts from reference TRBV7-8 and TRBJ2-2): GAGVSQSPRYKVAKRGQDVALRCDPISGHVSLFWYQQALGQGPEFLTYFQNEAQLDKSGLPSDRFFAERPEGSVSTLKIQRTQQEDSAVYLCASSLGLAGASGGELFFGEGSRLTVL.

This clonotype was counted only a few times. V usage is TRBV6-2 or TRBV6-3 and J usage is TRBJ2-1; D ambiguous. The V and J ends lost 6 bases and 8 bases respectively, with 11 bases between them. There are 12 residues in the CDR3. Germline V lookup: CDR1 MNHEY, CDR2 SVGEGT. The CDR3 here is CASRDDGDEQFF. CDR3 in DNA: TGTGCCAGCAGAGACGATGGCGATGAGCAGTTCTTC.

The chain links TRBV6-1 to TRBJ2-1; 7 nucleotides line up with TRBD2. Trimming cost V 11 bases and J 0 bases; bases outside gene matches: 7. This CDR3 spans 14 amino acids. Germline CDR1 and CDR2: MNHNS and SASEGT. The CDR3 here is CAGKQRDSYNEQFF. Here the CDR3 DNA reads TGTGCCGGCAAACAGCGGGACTCCTACAATGAGCAGTTCTTC.

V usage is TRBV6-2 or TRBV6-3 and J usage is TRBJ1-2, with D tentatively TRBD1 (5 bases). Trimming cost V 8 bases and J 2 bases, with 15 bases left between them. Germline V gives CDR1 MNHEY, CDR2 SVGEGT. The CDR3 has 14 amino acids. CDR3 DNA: TGTGCCAGCGCTATTCGGACACCGAACTATGGCTACACCTTC. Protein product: CASAIRTPNYGYTF.

The CDR3 here is CASSSLAGEGEQFF. The CDR3 coding sequence is TGCGCCAGCAGCTCACTAGCGGGAGAAGGTGAGCAGTTCTTC. The chain uses TRBV5-1 and TRBJ2-1, with 11 bases identical to TRBD2. V lost 3 bases to trimming and J lost 9 bases; unmatched junction nucleotides: 5. CDR3 size: 14 residues. CDR1 and CDR2 (germline): SGHRS, YFSETQ.

The CDR3 spells CASSQGAGGYTF. DNA of the CDR3: TGTGCCAGCAGCCAGGGCGCCGGTGGCTACACCTTC. This chain connects TRBV16 to TRBJ1-2; D uncertain. The V and J ends lost 3 bases and 7 bases respectively, with 9 bases between them. Germline loops: CDR1 KGHSY, CDR2 FQNENV. There are 12 residues in the CDR3.